The source of this TCR beta chain is a study of CD8+ T cells in alopecia areata. Study-wide results and limits: Lesional tissue from the scalp (especially in alopecia totalis/universalis) showed higher clonality than normal scalp.

With respect to this clone: Its antigen is unknown.

This CDR3 has 11 amino acids. From germline, CDR1 is GTSNPN and CDR2 SVGIG (reference sequence). The V and J ends lost 1 base and 7 bases respectively, with 7 bases between them. The authors extracted RNA and reverse transcribed it into cDNA as the sequencing template. Sequencing used immunoSEQ multiplex PCR; TCRdb keeps in-frame clones, though not all of them. The sample has about 200,000 clones, less than 70% seen once. Specified treatment: oral pan-JAK inhibitor, 5-10 mg twice daily. The rearrangement links TRBV30 to TRBJ1-2, with a possible D match to TRBD1 (5 bases). This sequence originates from a human donor with alopecia areata. The sample consisted of CD4+ T cells sorted from blood, taken at week 49, from a patient treated with tofacitinib. CDR3 protein: CAWSAGLGYTF. CDR3 DNA: TGTGCCTGGAGTGCAGGGCTTGGCTACACCTTC.